This TCR beta chain was sequenced in a study of T cell repertoires in cytomegalovirus infection. On the study more broadly: Indicated by public TCR beta signatures were CMV infection and matching HLA type. Findings and caveats of the study: Cumulative frequency (of public TCR beta family members) identified carriers of CMV plus the relevant HLA. There were HLA-C-restricted CMV-specific TCR beta clonotypes dominating the ex vivo response.

Note on this clonotype: Its antigen is currently unknown.

Using its own MiXCR run on the reads, TCRdb lists one record per CDR3 protein. The sample yields approximately 500,000 distinct CDR3 sequences, around 11% seen once. Germline V gene sequence: CDR1 SEHNR, CDR2 FQNEAQ (reference sequence). The V and J ends lost 5 bases and 5 bases, in that order; junction bases with no gene match: 10. CDR3 length: 16 amino acids. This sequence joins TRBV7-9 and TRBJ2-2; 8 bases are shared with TRBD1. The origin of this receptor is a human donor in good health (CMV status not recorded). Some clones in this sample may be carry-over from other donors' samples. The sample taken for sequencing was PBMCs. The CDR3 spells CASSLQGAPWTGELFF. The CDR3 region has the DNA TGTGCCAGCAGCCTCCAGGGGGCGCCGTGGACCGGGGAGCTGTTTTTT.